These 2 T cell receptor beta chains were sequenced from one sample in a study of T cell repertoires in cytomegalovirus infection. MiXCR, applied by TCRdb to the reads, yields one record per CDR3 protein. Among about 150,000 distinct CDR3 sequences listed, around 20% were seen once. The sequenced sample was PBMCs. These receptors all come from a human donor in good health (CMV status not recorded). Some clones in this sample may be carry-over from other donors' samples.

This clonotype was found a few times. This rearrangement joins TRBV29-1 to TRBJ2-1; possibly TRBD1 for D (7 bases). Trimming took 7 bases from V and 4 from J, leaving 17 bases between them. This CDR3 has 14 residues. Germline assignment: CDR1 SQVTM and CDR2 ANQGSEA. Here the CDR3 reads CSAATAGGYNEQFF. The CDR3 DNA is TGCAGCGCCGCTACGGCAGGGGGGTACAATGAGCAGTTCTTC.

This clonotype appeared many times. This CDR3 is CASSLGSAGRETQYF. For the CDR3, the DNA is TGTGCCAGCAGCTTAGGATCGGCAGGGAGAGAGACCCAGTACTTC. V and J are TRBV7-2 and TRBJ2-5, with D perhaps being TRBD1 or TRBD2 (5 bases each). The CDR3 extends over 15 amino acids. Germline loops: CDR1 SGHTA, CDR2 FQGNSA. Trimming left V 1 base short and J 4 bases short, with 13 bases between. Filled out from reference TRBV7-2 and TRBJ2-5, the complete variable domain reads GAGVSQSPSNKVTEKGKDVELRCDPISGHTALYWYRQSLGQGLEFLIYFQGNSAPDKSGLPSDRFSAERTGGSVSTLTIQRTQQEDSAVYLCASSLGSAGRETQYFGPGTRLLVL.